What follows are 20 T cell receptor beta chains derived from one specimen sequenced in a study of regulatory T cells in long-lasting Graves disease. The sample's time point: persistent/refractory GD, antithyroid drugs over 5 years with positive TRAb. The TCR library was prepared using RNA isolated from PBMCs. Building of the TCR beta libraries involved iRepertoire HTBI primers and Arm-PCR of CDR3 regions. TCRdb reprocessed the multiplex PCR reads with MiXCR, giving one entry per CDR3 protein. The sample carries 400,000 to 500,000 distinct CDR3 sequences, roughly 21% recorded once. Source: peripheral blood mononuclear cells (PBMCs), taken when the disease was refractory, from a patient treated with antithyroid drugs. These receptors were taken from a female donor with Graves disease.

The chain employs TRBV9 and TRBJ2-7; a weak D match, TRBD2 (6 bases). Germline V gene lookup returns CDR1 SGDLS and CDR2 YYNGEE. This CDR3 has 13 residues. Trimming pared 2 bases from V and 6 bases from J, leaving 12 bases between. This CDR3 is CASSVGGSTEQYF. CDR3 DNA: TGTGCCAGCAGCGTTGGAGGGTCCACCGAGCAGTACTTC.

This clonotype was seen at least ten times. The V and J genes are TRBV24-1 and TRBJ2-1; TRBD2 matches at 10 bases. The germline gives CDR1 KGHDR, CDR2 SFDVKD. The CDR3 sequence is 16 residues long. The V gene end was trimmed by 4 bases and the J gene end by 4 bases; junction bases not matched to a gene: 6. CDR3 coding DNA: TGTGCCACCAGTGACCAGACTAGCGGGCAGTACAATGAGCAGTTCTTC. Amino acid sequence: CATSDQTSGQYNEQFF.

The chain recombines TRBV2 with TRBJ2-7, with 12 positions matching TRBD2. Germline lookup yields CDR1 SNHLY and CDR2 FYNNEI. V lost 8 bases to trimming and J lost 4 bases; unmatched junction nucleotides: 9. The CDR3 loop spans 15 amino acids. CDR3 sequence: CASLRRTSGTYEQYF. CDR3 DNA sequence: TGTGCCAGCCTTCGGAGGACTAGCGGGACGTACGAGCAGTACTTC.

Only a few counts were recorded for this clonotype. The CDR3 loop reads CASSSPGTKETQYF. The CDR3 DNA follows: TGCGCCAGCAGCTCGCCAGGGACTAAAGAGACCCAGTACTTC. This chain uses TRBV5-1 with TRBJ2-5; 7 positions match TRBD2. Germline V gives CDR1 SGHRS, CDR2 YFSETQ. This CDR3 region has 14 residues. J gave up 3 bases and V 3 bases, and 5 bases lay outside the gene matches.

The V gene is TRBV15, the J gene TRBJ2-4; no firm D call. In germline, CDR1 is LNHNV, CDR2 YYDKDF (reference sequence). This CDR3 comprises 16 residues. V lost 0 bases, J lost 1 base, and 10 bases lay in between. The DNA of the CDR3 is TGTGCCACCAGCAGAGACTTACTGAAGGCCAAAAACATTCAGTACTTC. It is translated as CATSRDLLKAKNIQYF. Together with reference TRBV15 and TRBJ2-4, the CDR3 gives the full variable domain: DAMVIQNPRYQVTQFGKPVTLSCSQTLNHNVMYWYQQKSSQAPKLLFHYYDKDFNNEADTPDNFQSRRPNTSFCFLDIRSPGLGDTAMYLCATSRDLLKAKNIQYFGAGTRLSVL.

Comment on this clonotype: A much larger clone lies a single base off, so this may be a read error. This rearrangement joins TRBV12-3 or TRBV12-4 to TRBJ2-7; 8 nucleotides agree with TRBD1. The CDR3 is 15 residues long. As DNA, the CDR3 is TGTACCAGCAGTTTATGGGACGACAGGGGACGCGAGCAGTACTTC. Residues: CTSSLWDDRGREQYF.

Ten or more counts support this clonotype. This chain links TRBV6-1 with TRBJ2-7; the D gene is possibly TRBD1 (5 bases). There are 14 residues in the CDR3. CDR1 and CDR2 (germline): MNHNS, SASEGT. V shed 2 bases and J shed 1 base, with 9 bases lying between them. The CDR3 here is CASSESPGSYEQYF. CDR3 sequence (DNA): TGTGCCAGCAGTGAATCACCAGGGTCCTACGAGCAGTACTTC.

Points on this clonotype: This could be a read error, since a much larger clone is one nucleotide away. The chain recombines TRBV2 with TRBJ2-6; perhaps TRBD1 as D (5 bases). The V and J ends lost 1 base and 1 base respectively, with 14 bases between them. This CDR3 spans 18 amino acids. Looked up from germline, CDR1 is SNHLY and CDR2 is FYNNEI. The CDR3 DNA is TGTGCCAGCAGTGAAGAAGGGGCGGATGTATCTGGGGCCAACGTCCTGACTTTC. Translated: CASSEEGADVSGANVLTF.

The CDR3 nucleotides are TGTGCCAGCAGTGTTGCGGCCTCTAGCACAGATACGCAGTATTTT. Translated: CASSVAASSTDTQYF. The chain joins TRBV25-1 to TRBJ2-3; D ambiguous. Germline-derived CDR1 and CDR2 are MGHDK and SYGVNS. Trimming shortened V by 4 bases and J by 0 bases, and 11 bases separated the two germline ends. The CDR3 is 15 residues long.

This clonotype showed up many times. Compared with germline, one end of the junction differs, possibly owing to a read error. The chain carries TRBV28 and TRBJ2-2; 8 positions agree with TRBD2. Germline lookup yields CDR1 MDHEN and CDR2 SYDVKM. This CDR3 has 17 amino acids. This chain's CDR3 is CASSSPRAGGLTRELFF. The CDR3 DNA reads as TGTGCCAGCAGTTCCCCTCGGGCGGGAGGCCTCACCCGGGAGCTGTTTTTT.

The rearrangement links TRBV10-1 to TRBJ2-3; the D is unclear. The CDR3 spans 13 residues. From germline, CDR1 is WNHNN and CDR2 SYGVQD (reference sequence). Trimming removed 4 bases from V and 6 bases from J, with 11 bases in between. CDR3 nucleotide sequence: TGCGCCAGCAGTGGGCAGGTTTGGGATACGCAGTATTTT. Its translation is CASSGQVWDTQYF.

At least ten counts were recorded for this clonotype. The chain recombines TRBV12-3 or TRBV12-4 with TRBJ2-7, with TRBD2 matching 14 bases. With 5 bases clipped from V and 4 bases from J, the junction kept 10 bases outside the gene matches. This CDR3 comprises 17 residues. CDR3 region: CASSRRLAGGPFYEQYF. The CDR3 bases are TGTGCCAGCAGTAGGCGACTAGCGGGAGGGCCTTTTTACGAGCAGTACTTC.

This clonotype was seen many times. V gene TRBV6-2 or TRBV6-3 combines with J gene TRBJ1-5; D is perhaps TRBD1 (5 bases). Germline loops: CDR1 MNHEY, CDR2 SVGEGT. V lost 6 bases and J lost 2, with 14 bases in between. This CDR3 is 15 amino acids long. The CDR3 region is CASSHGGRGNQPQHF. CDR3 DNA sequence: TGTGCCAGCAGCCACGGGGGGAGAGGCAATCAGCCCCAGCATTTT.

DNA for the CDR3: TGTGCCTGGAGTGTTTACAGAAACGCGGACTATGGCTACACCTTC. Protein product: CAWSVYRNADYGYTF. This chain joins TRBV30 and TRBJ1-2; no definite D call. The CDR3 sequence is 15 residues long. Germline values: CDR1 GTSNPN, CDR2 SVGIG (reference sequence). The ends were cut back, 0 bases at V and 3 bases at J, with 14 bases in the middle.

In its sample, this clonotype was seen many times. The chain carries TRBV12-3 or TRBV12-4 and TRBJ1-2; maybe TRBD1 (6 bases). This CDR3 is 16 amino acids long. The V and J ends lost 4 bases and 0 bases respectively, with 15 bases between them. DNA of the CDR3: TGTGCCAGCAGTTCCTTTTCGGACAGAGCTAACTATGGCTACACCTTC. It codes for CASSSFSDRANYGYTF.

V gene TRBV10-3 combines with J gene TRBJ1-5; tentatively, D is TRBD1 (5 bases). Germline V gene data show CDR1 as ENHRY and CDR2 as SYGVKD. The germline V and J ends were trimmed by 4 bases and 0 bases, with 7 bases remaining between them. The CDR3 runs to 14 residues. DNA of the CDR3: TGTGCCATCAGTGCCAGGGATAGCAATCAGCCCCAGCATTTT. Residues: CAISARDSNQPQHF.

V and J are TRBV27 and TRBJ2-1; TRBD2 matches at 8 bases. Germline trimming cut 2 bases from V and 6 bases from J; bases unmatched to any gene: 9. Germline CDR1 is MNHEY and CDR2 is SMNVEV (reference sequence). The CDR3 contains 16 residues. The CDR3 sequence is CASSLGVAGYINEQFF. CDR3 DNA: TGTGCCAGCAGTTTAGGGGTAGCGGGATATATCAATGAGCAGTTCTTC.

There are a few counts of this clonotype. A read error is likely here: a far larger clone is one base away. V is TRBV28 and J is TRBJ2-5; no clear D. Looked up from germline, CDR1 is MDHEN and CDR2 is SYDVKM. The CDR3 covers 14 residues. CDR3 loop: CASSLNLYREAQYF. CDR3 coding DNA: TGTGCCAGCAGTTTGAACCTCTACCGAGAGGCCCAGTACTTC.

This clonotype was seen a few times. The chain recombines TRBV28 with TRBJ2-1, with 16 nucleotides matching TRBD2. Trimming removed 5 bases from V and 2 bases from J; junction bases left unmatched: 3. There are 17 residues in the CDR3. Germline V lookup: CDR1 MDHEN, CDR2 SYDVKM. In DNA form, the CDR3 reads TGTGCCAGCAGTACCGGGACTAGCGGGAGGGCCTACAATGAGCAGTTCTTC. Translating gives CASSTGTSGRAYNEQFF. Based on the CDR3 plus reference TRBV28 and TRBJ2-1, the full variable domain is DVKVTQSSRYLVKRTGEKVFLECVQDMDHENMFWYRQDPGLGLRLIYFSYDVKMKEKGDIPEGYSVSREKKERFSLILESASTNQTSMYLCASSTGTSGRAYNEQFFGPGTRLTVL.

This clonotype occurred a few times. V gene TRBV18 combines with J gene TRBJ2-2; possible D gene TRBD2, 6 bases. Germline CDR1 and CDR2: KGHSH and LQKENI. With 6 bases removed from V and 3 bases from J, the gap between germline ends came to 14 bases. This CDR3 is 15 amino acids long. The CDR3 region is CASSKGSGDTGELFF. The DNA of the CDR3 is TGTGCCAGCTCCAAAGGTAGCGGAGACACCGGGGAGCTGTTTTTT.